This record covers a single T cell receptor beta chain. The source of the sample is a study of blood T cells in healthy people across ages. Then a second PCR, running about 6 to 12 cycles, was carried out with a sample-barcoded 5' primer and a J-beta primer mix. TCRdb analysed the 5' RACE reads with MiXCR anew, one entry per CDR3 protein. The repertoire holds about 640,000 distinct CDR3 sequences, about 53% seen once, with 35% to 40% in the top ten. The V gene's germline CDR1 is DFQATT and CDR2 SNEGSKA (reference sequence). V dropped 5 bases and J dropped 5 bases, with 9 bases sitting between them. The CDR3 totals 12 residues.

V usage is TRBV20-1 and J usage is TRBJ1-4, with a tentative D call TRBD1 (6 bases). The TCR sequence derives from a man aged 55 to 70 in good health. The material sequenced was blood. The CDR3 DNA reads as TGCAGTGCTGGGGGGGCGAATGAAAAACTGTTTTTT. Residues: CSAGGANEKLFF.